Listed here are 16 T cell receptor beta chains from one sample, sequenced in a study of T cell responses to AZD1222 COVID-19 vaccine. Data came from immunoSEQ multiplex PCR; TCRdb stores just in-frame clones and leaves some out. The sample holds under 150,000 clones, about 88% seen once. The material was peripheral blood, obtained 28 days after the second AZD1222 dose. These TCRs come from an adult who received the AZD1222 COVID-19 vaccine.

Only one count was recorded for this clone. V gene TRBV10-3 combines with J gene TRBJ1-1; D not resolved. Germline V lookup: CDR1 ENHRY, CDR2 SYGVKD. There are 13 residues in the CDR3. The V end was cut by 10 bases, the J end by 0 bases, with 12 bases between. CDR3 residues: CATTQSLNTEAFF. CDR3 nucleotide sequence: TGTGCCACCACGCAATCATTGAACACTGAAGCTTTCTTT.

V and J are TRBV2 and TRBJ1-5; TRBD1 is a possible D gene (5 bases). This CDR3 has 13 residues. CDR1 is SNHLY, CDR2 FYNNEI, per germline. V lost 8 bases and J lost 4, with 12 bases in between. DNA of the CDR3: TGTGCCAGCGGGAAGGCAGGGAATCAGCCCCAGCATTTT. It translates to CASGKAGNQPQHF.

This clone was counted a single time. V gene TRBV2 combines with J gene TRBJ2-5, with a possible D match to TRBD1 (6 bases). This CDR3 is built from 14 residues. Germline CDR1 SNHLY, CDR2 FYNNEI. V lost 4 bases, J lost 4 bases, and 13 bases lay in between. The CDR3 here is CASSGLQGRETQYF. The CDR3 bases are TGTGCCAGCAGTGGGCTTCAGGGGAGAGAGACCCAGTACTTC. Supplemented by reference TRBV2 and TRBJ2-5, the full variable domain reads EPEVTQTPSHQVTQMGQEVILRCVPISNHLYFYWYRQILGQKVEFLVSFYNNEISEKSEIFDDQFSVERPDGSNFTLKIRSTKLEDSAMYFCASSGLQGRETQYFGPGTRLLVL.

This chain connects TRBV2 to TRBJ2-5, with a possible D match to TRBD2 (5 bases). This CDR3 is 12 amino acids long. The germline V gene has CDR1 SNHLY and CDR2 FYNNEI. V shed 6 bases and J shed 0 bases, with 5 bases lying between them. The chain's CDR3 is CASSGDQETQYF. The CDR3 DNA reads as TGTGCCAGCAGCGGGGACCAAGAGACCCAGTACTTC. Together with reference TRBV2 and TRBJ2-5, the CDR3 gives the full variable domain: EPEVTQTPSHQVTQMGQEVILRCVPISNHLYFYWYRQILGQKVEFLVSFYNNEISEKSEIFDDQFSVERPDGSNFTLKIRSTKLEDSAMYFCASSGDQETQYFGPGTRLLVL.

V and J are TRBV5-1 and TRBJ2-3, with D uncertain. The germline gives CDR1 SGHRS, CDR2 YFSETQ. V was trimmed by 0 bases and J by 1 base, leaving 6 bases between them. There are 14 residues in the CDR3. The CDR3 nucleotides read TGCGCCAGCAGCTTGGCCTCTCGCACAGATACGCAGTATTTT. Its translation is CASSLASRTDTQYF.

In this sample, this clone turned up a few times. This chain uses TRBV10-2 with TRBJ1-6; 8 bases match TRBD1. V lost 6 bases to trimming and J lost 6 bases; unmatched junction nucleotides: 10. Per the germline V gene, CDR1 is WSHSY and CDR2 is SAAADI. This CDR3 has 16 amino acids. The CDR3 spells CASSSPQGAGNSPLHF. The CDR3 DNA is TGCGCCAGCAGCTCTCCCCAGGGGGCTGGTAATTCACCCCTCCACTTT.

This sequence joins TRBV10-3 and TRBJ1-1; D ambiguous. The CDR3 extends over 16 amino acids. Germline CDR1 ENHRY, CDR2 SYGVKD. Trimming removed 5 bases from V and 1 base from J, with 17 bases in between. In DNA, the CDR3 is TGTGCCATCAGTCTACAGTTCAAGGAGGGGAACACTGAAGCTTTCTTT. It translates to CAISLQFKEGNTEAFF.

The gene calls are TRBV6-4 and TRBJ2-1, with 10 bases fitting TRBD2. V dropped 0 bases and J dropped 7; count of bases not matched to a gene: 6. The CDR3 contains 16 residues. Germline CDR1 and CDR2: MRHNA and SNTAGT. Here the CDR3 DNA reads TGTGCCAGCAGTGACTCGGGGACTAGCGTTTCAAATGAGCAGTTCTTC. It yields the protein CASSDSGTSVSNEQFF.

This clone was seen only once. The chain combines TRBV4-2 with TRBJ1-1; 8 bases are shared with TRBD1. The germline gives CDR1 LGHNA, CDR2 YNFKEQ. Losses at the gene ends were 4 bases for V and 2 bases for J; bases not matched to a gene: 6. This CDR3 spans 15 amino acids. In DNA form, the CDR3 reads TGTGCCAGCAGCCTAGCCAGGGGGCCTAACACTGAAGCTTTCTTT. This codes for CASSLARGPNTEAFF.

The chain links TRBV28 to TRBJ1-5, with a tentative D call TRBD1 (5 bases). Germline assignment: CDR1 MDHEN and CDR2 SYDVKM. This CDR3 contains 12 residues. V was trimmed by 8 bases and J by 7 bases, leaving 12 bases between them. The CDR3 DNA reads TGTGCCAGCTCATCCCCAGGGCAGCCCCAGCATTTT. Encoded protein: CASSSPGQPQHF.

The CDR3 sequence is CAISEGRDGYEQYF. The CDR3 DNA follows: TGTGCCATCAGTGAGGGAAGGGACGGCTACGAGCAGTACTTC. The chain joins TRBV10-3 to TRBJ2-7, with D perhaps TRBD1 or TRBD2 (5 bases each). CDR3 length: 14 residues. Trimming took off 2 bases at V and 3 bases at J, with 11 bases between the two ends. The germline V gene has CDR1 ENHRY and CDR2 SYGVKD.

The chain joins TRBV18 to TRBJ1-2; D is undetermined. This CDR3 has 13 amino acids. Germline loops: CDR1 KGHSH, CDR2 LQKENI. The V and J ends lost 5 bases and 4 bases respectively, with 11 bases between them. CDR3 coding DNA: TGTGCCAGCTCAGCAGACTCCAGCTATGGCTACACCTTC. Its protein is CASSADSSYGYTF.

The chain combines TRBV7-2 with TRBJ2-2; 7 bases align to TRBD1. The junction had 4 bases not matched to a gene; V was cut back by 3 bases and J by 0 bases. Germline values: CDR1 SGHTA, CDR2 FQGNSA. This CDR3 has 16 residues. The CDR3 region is CASSFSTGANTGELFF. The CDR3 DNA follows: TGTGCCAGCAGCTTTAGCACAGGGGCGAACACCGGGGAGCTGTTTTTT.

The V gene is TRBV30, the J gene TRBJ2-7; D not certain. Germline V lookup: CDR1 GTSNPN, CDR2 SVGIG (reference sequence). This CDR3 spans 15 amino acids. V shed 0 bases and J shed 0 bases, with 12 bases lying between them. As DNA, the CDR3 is TGTGCCTGGAGTGTAAAGCTGGGTTCCTCCTACGAGCAGTACTTC. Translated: CAWSVKLGSSYEQYF. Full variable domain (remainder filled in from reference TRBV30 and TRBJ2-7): SQTIHQWPATLVQPVGSPLSLECTVEGTSNPNLYWYRQAAGRGLQLLFYSVGIGQISSEVPQNLSASRPQDRQFILSSKKLLLSDSGFYLCAWSVKLGSSYEQYFGPGTRLTVT.

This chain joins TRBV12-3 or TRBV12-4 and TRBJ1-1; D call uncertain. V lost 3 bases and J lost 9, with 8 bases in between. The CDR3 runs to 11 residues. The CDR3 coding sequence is TGTGCCAGCAGTTTCGGGCAGCAAGCTTTCTTT. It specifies CASSFGQQAFF.

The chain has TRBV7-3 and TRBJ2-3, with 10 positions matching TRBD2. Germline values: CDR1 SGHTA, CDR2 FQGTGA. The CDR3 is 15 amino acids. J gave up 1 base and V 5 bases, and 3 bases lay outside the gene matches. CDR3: CASSPGTSGTDTQYF. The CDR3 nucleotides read TGTGCCAGCAGCCCCGGGACTAGCGGCACAGATACGCAGTATTTT.